The rows below give T cell receptor beta chains drawn from one sample of a study of T-cell memory formation after mild COVID-19. TCRdb reprocessed the 5' RACE reads with MiXCR, giving one entry per CDR3 protein. Among 110,000 or so distinct CDR3 sequences listed, 22% were seen once. Sequences were obtained from PBMCs or a T cell subset sorted from them (not recorded which). The receptors stem from a man younger than 35 who had mild COVID-19 (a few samples of this study predate the infection). Cell type and time point are not known. CDR3s include the opening cysteine and the closing phenylalanine or tryptophan. The D gene is left open where the match is weak. Only some rows state a clone size, as once, few, many or a class for expanded clones.

CASRHPGPTYGYTF	TGCGCCAGCCGTCACCCCGGCCCGACTTATGGCTACACCTTC	TRBV5-1	TRBJ1-2	.	few
CASSSTGTGIHGYTF	TGTGCCAGCAGCTCGACCGGGACAGGGATCCATGGCTACACCTTC	TRBV7-2	TRBJ1-2	TRBD1	.
CSVDVLPNEQFF	TGCAGCGTTGACGTACTACCGAATGAGCAGTTCTTC	TRBV29-1	TRBJ2-1	.	few
CASSRNLRSGGAKNEQYF	TGTGCCAGCAGCCGTAACCTGCGATCAGGGGGCGCAAAGAACGAGCAGTACTTC	TRBV7-9	TRBJ2-7	TRBD1	.
CASSLHPGTYEQYF	TGTGCCAGCAGCTTGCACCCAGGGACCTACGAGCAGTACTTC	TRBV14	TRBJ2-7	.	.
CASAGAHRDTQYF	TGCGCCAGCGCCGGTGCCCATCGGGATACGCAGTATTTT	TRBV4-3	TRBJ2-3	.	many
CASSEGTGTYEQYF	TGTGCCAGCAGTGAAGGGACTGGGACCTACGAGCAGTACTTC	TRBV9	TRBJ2-7	.	few
CASSYFAQAKTQYF	TGTGCCAGCAGTTATTTCGCACAGGCCAAGACCCAGTACTTC	TRBV6-2/TRBV6-3	TRBJ2-5	.	.
CSVEDQGSSYEQYF	TGCAGCGTTGAAGATCAGGGCAGCTCCTACGAGCAGTACTTC	TRBV29-1	TRBJ2-7	.	.
CASSLAPPTVTEETQYF	TGTGCCAGCAGTTTAGCCCCCCCGACGGTGACAGAAGAGACCCAGTACTTC	TRBV12-3/TRBV12-4	TRBJ2-5	.	.
CASTRQSSYEQYF	TGTGCCAGCACCCGACAGAGCTCCTACGAGCAGTACTTC	TRBV2	TRBJ2-7	.	.
CASSHTGPGYTF	TGCGCCAGCAGCCACACCGGGCCAGGCTACACCTTC	TRBV4-1	TRBJ1-2	.	few
CASSASGGYSGNTIYF	TGCGCCAGCAGCGCCTCAGGGGGCTACTCTGGAAACACCATATATTTT	TRBV5-1	TRBJ1-3	TRBD1	many
CASSLIHGGETQYF	TGTGCCAGCAGCTTAATCCATGGGGGAGAGACCCAGTACTTC	TRBV7-9	TRBJ2-5	.	.
CASSPQGFNEQYF	TGTGCCAGCAGCCCCCAGGGGTTCAACGAGCAGTACTTC	TRBV9	TRBJ2-7	.	few
CASSSAGYIQYF	TGTGCCAGCAGTTCCGCTGGGTACATTCAGTACTTC	TRBV27	TRBJ2-4	.	.
CASSLGPRGRSYEQYF	TGTGCCAGCAGCTTAGGCCCTAGGGGACGGTCCTACGAGCAGTACTTC	TRBV7-2	TRBJ2-7	.	.
CASTLLGRSPYEQYF	TGTGCCAGCACCTTACTGGGCAGGAGCCCCTACGAGCAGTACTTC	TRBV7-9	TRBJ2-7	.	.
CASSPTGGLDEQYF	TGTGCCAGTAGTCCGACAGGGGGCCTGGACGAGCAGTACTTC	TRBV19	TRBJ2-7	TRBD1	.
CASSQEFQQRISSYNEQFF	TGTGCCAGCAGCCAAGAGTTTCAGCAGCGGATCAGCTCCTACAATGAGCAGTTCTTC	TRBV4-2	TRBJ2-1	.	.
CASSPRGRPQHF	TGTGCCAGCAGTCCAAGGGGGAGGCCCCAGCATTTT	TRBV6-5	TRBJ1-5	.	.
CASSQDPKGEQYF	TGTGCCAGCAGCCAAGATCCCAAGGGTGAGCAGTATTTT	TRBV3-1	TRBJ2-3	.	few
CASSPDSHNEQFF	TGTGCCAGCAGCCCGGACTCACACAATGAGCAGTTCTTC	TRBV7-8	TRBJ2-1	.	medium-sized
CASSPPRVGWGRIEDNEQFF	TGTGCCAGCAGCCCCCCCAGGGTAGGGTGGGGGAGGATAGAGGACAATGAGCAGTTCTTC	TRBV11-2	TRBJ2-1	.	.
CASSRTGVQPQHF	TGTGCCAGCAGTAGGACAGGGGTTCAGCCCCAGCATTTT	TRBV5-5	TRBJ1-5	TRBD1	.
CSAREKSGLETQYF	TGCAGTGCTAGAGAAAAGTCAGGGCTTGAGACCCAGTACTTC	TRBV20-1	TRBJ2-5	.	few
CATYDRGATNTGELFF	TGTGCCACCTATGATAGAGGGGCCACGAACACCGGGGAGCTGTTTTTT	TRBV15	TRBJ2-2	.	.
CASSFSGPPPRVF	TGTGCCAGCAGTTTTTCGGGACCCCCTCCCAGGGTCTTC	TRBV12-3/TRBV12-4	TRBJ2-1	.	few
CASSSPFPLLYGNEQFF	TGTGCCAGCAGCTCGCCATTCCCTCTTCTCTACGGCAATGAGCAGTTCTTC	TRBV7-2	TRBJ2-1	.	few
CASSVAGGRPDTQYF	TGTGCCAGCAGCGTAGCTGGGGGCCGGCCAGATACGCAGTATTTT	TRBV9	TRBJ2-3	.	.
CSARNRTGAYEQYF	TGCAGTGCTAGGAACAGGACAGGGGCTTACGAGCAGTACTTC	TRBV20-1	TRBJ2-7	TRBD1	.
CASSQDPGQSGELFF	TGCGCCAGCAGCCAAGACCCGGGGCAATCCGGGGAGCTGTTTTTT	TRBV4-1	TRBJ2-2	.	.
CASSAGQGARGAEAFF	TGTGCCAGCAGCGCAGGACAGGGGGCGAGGGGCGCTGAAGCTTTCTTT	TRBV9	TRBJ1-1	TRBD1	few
CSVHSAGGANTEAFF	TGCAGCGTCCATTCGGCGGGGGGCGCGAACACTGAAGCTTTCTTT	TRBV29-1	TRBJ1-1	.	.
CAIGTGGFEQYF	TGTGCCATTGGGACAGGGGGCTTCGAGCAGTACTTC	TRBV12-3/TRBV12-4	TRBJ2-7	TRBD1	few
CASSHYFSPLVGDYEQYF	TGTGCCAGCAGTCATTATTTTTCCCCACTGGTGGGAGACTACGAGCAGTACTTC	TRBV12-3/TRBV12-4	TRBJ2-7	.	few
CASSYGGPNEQFF	TGTGCCAGCAGTTACGGGGGGCCCAATGAGCAGTTCTTC	TRBV6-5	TRBJ2-1	.	.
CASSSSLGTEAFF	TGTGCCAGCAGTTCCTCCCTGGGCACTGAAGCTTTCTTT	TRBV6-5	TRBJ1-1	.	.
CASSPMGQGWDGYTF	TGTGCCAGCAGCCCTATGGGACAGGGATGGGATGGCTACACCTTC	TRBV14	TRBJ1-2	TRBD1	.
CASSSRLGGETQYF	TGTGCCAGCAGCTCGCGACTAGGCGGCGAGACCCAGTACTTC	TRBV7-9	TRBJ2-5	.	.
CASSLVIPQPTQYF	TGTGCCAGCAGCTTAGTAATTCCGCAGCCTACGCAGTATTTT	TRBV7-9	TRBJ2-3	.	.
CATGPRRNLWDRGSPYGYTF	TGTGCCACCGGCCCCCGTCGCAACCTATGGGACAGGGGATCCCCCTATGGCTACACCTTC	TRBV24-1	TRBJ1-2	TRBD1	many
CASSQIGEGETQYF	TGCGCCAGCAGCCAAATCGGGGAGGGGGAGACCCAGTACTTC	TRBV4-1	TRBJ2-5	TRBD2	few
CASSYSDRVVEQFF	TGTGCCAGCAGTTACTCGGACAGGGTGGTTGAGCAGTTCTTC	TRBV6-2/TRBV6-3	TRBJ2-1	TRBD1	few
CASSQAGTGNEQYF	TGCGCCAGCAGCCAAGCCGGGACAGGGAACGAGCAGTACTTC	TRBV4-3	TRBJ2-7	TRBD1	few
CASSLLGGLDGYTF	TGTGCCAGCAGCTTGCTCGGGGGTTTGGATGGCTACACCTTC	TRBV5-5	TRBJ1-2	.	few
CASSPREMNSPLHF	TGTGCCAGCTCACCACGGGAGATGAATTCACCCCTCCACTTT	TRBV18	TRBJ1-6	.	.
CASSLGFRVAGGIIGANTGELFF	TGTGCCAGCAGTTTAGGGTTCCGGGTAGCGGGGGGAATTATCGGCGCGAACACCGGGGAGCTGTTTTTT	TRBV28	TRBJ2-2	TRBD2	.
CASSSRTGFENTEAFF	TGTGCCAGCAGTTCCCGGACAGGGTTTGAAAACACTGAAGCTTTCTTT	TRBV27	TRBJ1-1	TRBD1	.
CASSLGPTGDAFF	TGTGCCAGCAGTTTGGGCCCTACAGGGGACGCTTTCTTT	TRBV12-3/TRBV12-4	TRBJ1-1	TRBD1	.